This TCR beta chain was obtained from a study of blood T cell repertoires in COVID-19. Study-level background: Sources were T cells, B-cell-depleted T cells, or PBMCs; the material itself was cDNA or gDNA.

In the study's own analysis: Reference gene primer amplification in the assay estimated nucleated cell counts. The method was immunoSEQ multiplex PCR; TCRdb's version includes in-frame clones alone and lacks a portion of them. From that table come the V and J calls and clone size; the DNA was used to work out D and trimming. Of under 200,000 clones in the sample, about 83% were seen once. The sequence derives from a human donor in a cohort sampled during active COVID-19. The sequencing sample was made of peripheral blood.

CDR3 nucleotide sequence: TGTGCCACCAGACAGGGGGCAGATACGCAGTATTTT. This codes for CATRQGADTQYF. This rearrangement joins TRBV28 to TRBJ2-3, with TRBD1 identical over 9 bases. CDR3 length: 12 amino acids. From germline, CDR1 is MDHEN and CDR2 SYDVKM. V shed 10 bases and J 4 bases; nucleotides not matched to a gene: 3.